A single sample gave rise to the 3 T cell receptor beta chains below, sequenced in a study of cytomegalovirus exposure and HLA in healthy donors. The PCR had 60 Vbeta and 13 Jbeta primers. Here immunoSEQ multiplex PCR was the method, and the copy in TCRdb shows in-frame clones only, minus some. This table has 70,000 to 95,000 clones, roughly 80% appearing once. Sequencing used PBMCs. The receptors here all came from a man in his fifties in good health and CMV-seronegative.

This chain links TRBV9 with TRBJ1-2; 8 bases fit TRBD1. V shed 0 bases, J shed 4 bases, and the junction held 5 bases outside the gene matches. The CDR3 covers 15 residues. The germline V gene encodes CDR1 SGDLS and CDR2 YYNGEE. CDR3 sequence (DNA): TGTGCCAGCAGCGTAGCTCGACAGGGGCTCTATGGCTACACCTTC. Protein sequence: CASSVARQGLYGYTF.

The V call is TRBV6-5, the J call TRBJ1-1, with 9 bases fitting TRBD1. This CDR3 comprises 13 residues. Germline lookup yields CDR1 MNHEY and CDR2 SVGAGI. Losses at the gene ends were 5 bases for V and 6 bases for J; bases not matched to a gene: 4. In DNA, the CDR3 is TGTGCCAGCAGTCGGGGACAGGGAGCTGAAGCTTTCTTT. Translated, it gives CASSRGQGAEAFF.

This clone was seen a single time. The chain has TRBV30 and TRBJ1-1, with D hard to call. Trimming removed 3 bases from V and 7 bases from J, with 15 bases in between. The CDR3 covers 13 residues. CDR1 and CDR2 from the germline V gene are GTSNPN and SVGIG (reference sequence). CDR3 protein: CAWRNPLPGEAFF. The CDR3 DNA follows: TGTGCCTGGAGGAACCCCCTCCCCGGTGAAGCTTTCTTT. Complete variable domain (other parts from reference TRBV30 and TRBJ1-1): SQTIHQWPATLVQPVGSPLSLECTVEGTSNPNLYWYRQAAGRGLQLLFYSVGIGQISSEVPQNLSASRPQDRQFILSSKKLLLSDSGFYLCAWRNPLPGEAFFGQGTRLTVV.